This T cell receptor beta chain was recorded in a study of naive and memory T cell subsets. Both TRBC1 and TRBC2 were covered by a beta constant-region primer of two equimolar oligonucleotides. The ligated cDNA underwent four PCR rounds using SP2 and nested alpha and beta constant-region primers. TCRdb analysed the UMI-ligation and nested PCR reads with MiXCR anew, one entry per CDR3 protein. This sample has about 140,000 distinct CDR3 sequences, with about 20% found just once. Of note for this clonotype: Its specificity is not known.

Study results and caveats: Gini index rose across naive, CM, EM and EMRA in CD4 and CD8. Especially in CD8 cells, naive repertoires contained a few larger clonotypes, possibly CD45RA-re-expressing memory cells.

The ends lost 2 bases at V and 6 bases at J; junction bases unmatched: 8. The CDR3 spans 15 residues. Germline CDR1 is MNHEY and CDR2 is SMNVEV (reference sequence). Separate alpha and beta amplification began at the second PCR step. The chain couples TRBV27 to TRBJ2-7, with 9 bases that match TRBD2. Sequencing was done on a sample of naive CD8+ T cells from blood. This TCR derives from a human donor in good health. CDR3 DNA sequence: TGTGCCAGCAGTTTAAATTGGCGGGAGGGTGCCGAGCAGTACTTC. This translates into CASSLNWREGAEQYF.